The rows below give T cell receptor beta chains drawn from one sample of a study of cytomegalovirus exposure and HLA in healthy donors. Clones were sequenced by immunoSEQ multiplex PCR, and TCRdb holds only the in-frame ones, with some missing. The table records about 130,000 clones, around 81% of them present only once. Sequencing was done on a sample of PBMCs. The receptors here all came from a woman between 45 and 60 years old in good health and CMV-seronegative. Each CDR3 is given without its conserved first and last residue. A D gene is named only where the DNA matches it firmly.

TRBV15	TRBD1	TRBJ1-1	ATSKPGTGVFANTEAF
TRBV28	NA	TRBJ2-2	ASGEEGRVAGELF
TRBV11-1	NA	TRBJ2-7	ASSLGGSLGYEQY
TRBV4-1	NA	TRBJ2-7	ASSQDRRANYEQY
TRBV5-4	TRBD1	TRBJ1-1	ASSRDRDTEAF
TRBV5-1	NA	TRBJ2-5	ASRVGQGIGETQY
TRBV6-5	NA	TRBJ1-5	ASSYFGRDQPQH
TRBV9	NA	TRBJ2-2	ASSPQGTGELF
TRBV5-6	TRBD1	TRBJ1-4	ASSLVETGGEKLF
TRBV19	NA	TRBJ2-6	ASRFSAGANVLT
TRBV6-5	NA	TRBJ1-2	ASSYSGTTYGYT
TRBV10-3	NA	TRBJ2-3	AISEGGTSTDTQY
TRBV9	NA	TRBJ1-1	ASSVETVMTEAF
TRBV30	TRBD2	TRBJ2-5	AWTLLAGGGTQY
TRBV30	NA	TRBJ1-1	AWRLRNTEAF
TRBV4-3	TRBD1	TRBJ1-4	ASSQTPGQGLEKLF
TRBV27	TRBD1	TRBJ2-1	ASSLSRTGTYNEQF
TRBV20-1	NA	TRBJ2-1	SARRSEQF
TRBV15	NA	TRBJ1-1	ATSRDSHRREYTEAF
TRBV19	NA	TRBJ2-3	ASSKLGHDTDTQY
TRBV5-6	NA	TRBJ2-2	ASSLVAGANTGELF
TRBV7-3	NA	TRBJ1-2	ASSLKPNYGYT
TRBV5-1	NA	TRBJ2-3	ASRPDSGATDTQY
TRBV7-2	NA	TRBJ2-1	ASSSDPGLNNEQF
TRBV6-5	TRBD1	TRBJ2-5	ASRAGGRETQY
TRBV6-1	TRBD1	TRBJ1-1	ASRPTGANTEAF
TRBV27	NA	NA	ASNLSWSGTYEQY
TRBV2	NA	TRBJ1-3	ASSDIGNTIY